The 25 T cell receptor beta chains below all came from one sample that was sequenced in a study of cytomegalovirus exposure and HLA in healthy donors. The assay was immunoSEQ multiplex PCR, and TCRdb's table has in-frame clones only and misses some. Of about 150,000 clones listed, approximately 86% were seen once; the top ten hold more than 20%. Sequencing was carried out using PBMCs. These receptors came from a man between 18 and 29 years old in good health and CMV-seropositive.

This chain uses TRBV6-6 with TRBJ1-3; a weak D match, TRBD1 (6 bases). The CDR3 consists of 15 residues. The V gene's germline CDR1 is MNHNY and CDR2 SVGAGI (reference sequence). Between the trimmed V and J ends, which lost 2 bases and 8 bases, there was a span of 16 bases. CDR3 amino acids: CASSYLDRLGYTIYF. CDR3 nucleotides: TGTGCCAGCAGTTACCTCGACAGGTTGGGTTACACCATATATTTT.

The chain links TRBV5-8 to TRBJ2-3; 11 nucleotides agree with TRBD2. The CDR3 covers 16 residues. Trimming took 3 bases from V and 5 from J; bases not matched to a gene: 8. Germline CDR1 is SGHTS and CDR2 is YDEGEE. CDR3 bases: TGTGCCAGCAGCTGGGGGACTAGCGGCGGTGAAGATACGCAGTATTTT. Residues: CASSWGTSGGEDTQYF.

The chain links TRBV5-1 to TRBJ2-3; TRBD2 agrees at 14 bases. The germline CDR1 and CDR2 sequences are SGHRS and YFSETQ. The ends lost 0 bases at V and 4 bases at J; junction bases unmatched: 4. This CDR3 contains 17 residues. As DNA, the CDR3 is TGCGCCAGCAGCTTGGCGGGGACTAGCGGGGGTCCAGATACGCAGTATTTT. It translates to CASSLAGTSGGPDTQYF.

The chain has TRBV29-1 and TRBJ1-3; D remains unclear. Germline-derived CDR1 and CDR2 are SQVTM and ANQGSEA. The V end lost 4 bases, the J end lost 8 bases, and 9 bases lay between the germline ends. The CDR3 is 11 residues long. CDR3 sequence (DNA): TGCAGCGTTGGGGGAGGGCACACCATATATTTT. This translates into CSVGGGHTIYF.

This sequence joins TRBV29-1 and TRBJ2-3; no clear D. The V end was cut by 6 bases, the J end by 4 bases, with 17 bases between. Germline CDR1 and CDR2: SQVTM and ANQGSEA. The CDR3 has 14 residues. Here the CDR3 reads CSVLPSTRADTQYF. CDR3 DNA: TGCAGCGTCCTCCCCTCAACCCGGGCAGATACGCAGTATTTT.

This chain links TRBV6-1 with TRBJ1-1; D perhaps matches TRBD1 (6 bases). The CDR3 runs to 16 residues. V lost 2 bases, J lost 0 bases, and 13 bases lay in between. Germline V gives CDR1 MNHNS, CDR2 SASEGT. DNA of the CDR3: TGTGCCAGCAGTGAACGGCGGGAGGGGGTGAACACTGAAGCTTTCTTT. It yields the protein CASSERREGVNTEAFF.

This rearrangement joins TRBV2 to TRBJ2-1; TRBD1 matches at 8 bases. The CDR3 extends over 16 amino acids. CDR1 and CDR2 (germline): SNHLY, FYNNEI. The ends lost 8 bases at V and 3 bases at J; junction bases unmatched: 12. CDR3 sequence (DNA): TGTGCCAGCGCCGAACAGGGGGTCCCACTCTACAATGAGCAGTTCTTC. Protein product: CASAEQGVPLYNEQFF.

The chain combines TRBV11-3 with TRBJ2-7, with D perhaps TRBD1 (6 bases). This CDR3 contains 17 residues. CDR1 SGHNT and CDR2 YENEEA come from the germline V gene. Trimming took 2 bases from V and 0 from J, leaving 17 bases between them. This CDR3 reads CASSLRFTGKSSYEQYF. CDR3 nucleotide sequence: TGTGCCAGCAGCTTACGGTTCACAGGGAAAAGCTCCTACGAGCAGTACTTC.

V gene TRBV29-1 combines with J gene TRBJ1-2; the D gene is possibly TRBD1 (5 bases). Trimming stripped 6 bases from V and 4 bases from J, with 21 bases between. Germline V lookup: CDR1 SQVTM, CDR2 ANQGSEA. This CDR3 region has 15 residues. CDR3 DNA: TGCAGCGTAGCTCCCCCGATCCCAGGGCTCTATGGCTACACCTTC. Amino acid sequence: CSVAPPIPGLYGYTF.

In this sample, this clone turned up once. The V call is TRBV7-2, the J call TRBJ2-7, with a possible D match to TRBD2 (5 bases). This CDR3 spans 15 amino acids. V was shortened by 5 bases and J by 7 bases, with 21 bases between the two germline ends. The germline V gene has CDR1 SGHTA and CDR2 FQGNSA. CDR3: CASSRRGGSVREQYF. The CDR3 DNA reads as TGTGCCAGCAGCCGACGCGGCGGGTCGGTGCGGGAGCAGTACTTC.

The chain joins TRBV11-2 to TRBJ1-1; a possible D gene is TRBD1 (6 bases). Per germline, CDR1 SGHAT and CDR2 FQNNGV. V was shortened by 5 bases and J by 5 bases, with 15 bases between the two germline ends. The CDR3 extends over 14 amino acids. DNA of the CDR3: TGTGCCAGCAGCCCCCTCCCCCAGGGGACTGAAGCTTTCTTT. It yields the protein CASSPLPQGTEAFF.

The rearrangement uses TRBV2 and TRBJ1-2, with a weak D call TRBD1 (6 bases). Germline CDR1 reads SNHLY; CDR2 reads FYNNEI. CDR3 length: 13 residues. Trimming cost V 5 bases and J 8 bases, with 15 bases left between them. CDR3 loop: CASSSPTGLGYTF. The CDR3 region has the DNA TGTGCCAGCAGTTCCCCCACAGGGTTAGGCTACACCTTC. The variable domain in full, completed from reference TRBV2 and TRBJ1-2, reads EPEVTQTPSHQVTQMGQEVILRCVPISNHLYFYWYRQILGQKVEFLVSFYNNEISEKSEIFDDQFSVERPDGSNFTLKIRSTKLEDSAMYFCASSSPTGLGYTFGSGTRLTVV.

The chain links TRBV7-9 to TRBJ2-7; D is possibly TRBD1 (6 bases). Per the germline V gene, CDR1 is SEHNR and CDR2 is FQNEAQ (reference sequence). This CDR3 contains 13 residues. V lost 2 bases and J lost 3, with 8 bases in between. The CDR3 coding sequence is TGTGCCAGCAGCTTACCAGGGGACTACGAGCAGTACTTC. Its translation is CASSLPGDYEQYF.

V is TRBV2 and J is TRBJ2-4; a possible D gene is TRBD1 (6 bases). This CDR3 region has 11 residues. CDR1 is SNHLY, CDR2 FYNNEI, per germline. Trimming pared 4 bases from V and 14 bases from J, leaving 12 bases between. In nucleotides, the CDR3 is TGTGCCAGCAGTGCACAGGGTCCCGAGTACTTC. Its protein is CASSAQGPEYF.

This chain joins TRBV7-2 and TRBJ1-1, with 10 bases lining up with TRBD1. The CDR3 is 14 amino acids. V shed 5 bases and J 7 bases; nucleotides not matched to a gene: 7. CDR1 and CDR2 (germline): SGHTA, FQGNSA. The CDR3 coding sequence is TGTGCCAGCAGCGCGGGACAGGGGTCCGATGAAGCTTTCTTT. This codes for CASSAGQGSDEAFF.

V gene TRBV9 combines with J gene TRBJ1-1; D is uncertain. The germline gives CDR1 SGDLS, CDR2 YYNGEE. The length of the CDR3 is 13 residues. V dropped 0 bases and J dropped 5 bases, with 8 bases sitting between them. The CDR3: CASSVGGPTEAFF. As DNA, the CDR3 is TGTGCCAGCAGCGTAGGAGGCCCTACTGAAGCTTTCTTT.

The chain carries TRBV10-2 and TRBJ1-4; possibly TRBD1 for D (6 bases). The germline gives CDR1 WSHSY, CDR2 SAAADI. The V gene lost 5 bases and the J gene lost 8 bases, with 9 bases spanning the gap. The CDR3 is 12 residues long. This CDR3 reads CASSRTAEKLFF. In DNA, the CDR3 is TGCGCCAGCAGTCGGACAGCCGAAAAACTGTTTTTT.

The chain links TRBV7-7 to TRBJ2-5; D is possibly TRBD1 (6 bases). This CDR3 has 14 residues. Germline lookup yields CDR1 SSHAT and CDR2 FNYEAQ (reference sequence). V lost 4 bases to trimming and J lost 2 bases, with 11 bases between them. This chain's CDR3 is CASSSNQGQETQYF. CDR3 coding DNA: TGTGCCAGCAGCTCAAACCAGGGGCAAGAGACCCAGTACTTC.

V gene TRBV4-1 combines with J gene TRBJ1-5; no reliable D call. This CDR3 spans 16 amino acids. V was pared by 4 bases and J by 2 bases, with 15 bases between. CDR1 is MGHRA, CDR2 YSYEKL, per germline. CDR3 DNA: TGCGCCAGCAGCCCTCCTGACATCCGTGGCAATCAGCCCCAGCATTTT. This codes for CASSPPDIRGNQPQHF.

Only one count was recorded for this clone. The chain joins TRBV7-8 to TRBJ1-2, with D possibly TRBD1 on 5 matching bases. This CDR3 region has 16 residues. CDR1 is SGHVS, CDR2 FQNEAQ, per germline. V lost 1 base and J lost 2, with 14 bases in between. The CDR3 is CASSLEIAGRNYGYTF. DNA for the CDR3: TGTGCCAGCAGCTTAGAAATCGCAGGGCGGAACTATGGCTACACCTTC.

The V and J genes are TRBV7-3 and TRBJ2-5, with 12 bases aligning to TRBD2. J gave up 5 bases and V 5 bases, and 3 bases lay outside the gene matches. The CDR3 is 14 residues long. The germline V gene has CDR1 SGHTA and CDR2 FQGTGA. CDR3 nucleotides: TGTGCCAGCAGCCTAGCGGGGGGGCCGGAGACCCAGTACTTC. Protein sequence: CASSLAGGPETQYF.

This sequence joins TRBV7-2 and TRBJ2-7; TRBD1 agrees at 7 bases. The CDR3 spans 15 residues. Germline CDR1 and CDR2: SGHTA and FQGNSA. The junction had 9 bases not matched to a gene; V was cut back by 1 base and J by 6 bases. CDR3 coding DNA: TGTGCCAGCAGCTTAGGGGACACAGGGGTTCGCGAGCAGTACTTC. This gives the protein CASSLGDTGVREQYF. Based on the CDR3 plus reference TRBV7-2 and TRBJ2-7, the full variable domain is GAGVSQSPSNKVTEKGKDVELRCDPISGHTALYWYRQSLGQGLEFLIYFQGNSAPDKSGLPSDRFSAERTGGSVSTLTIQRTQQEDSAVYLCASSLGDTGVREQYFGPGTRLTVT.

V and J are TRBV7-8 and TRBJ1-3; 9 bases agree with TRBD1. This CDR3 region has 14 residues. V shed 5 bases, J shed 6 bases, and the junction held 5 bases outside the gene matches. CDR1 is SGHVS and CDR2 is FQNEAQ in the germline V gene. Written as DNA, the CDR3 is TGTGCCAGCAGCGACCGGACAGGGGCAAACACCATATATTTT. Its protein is CASSDRTGANTIYF.

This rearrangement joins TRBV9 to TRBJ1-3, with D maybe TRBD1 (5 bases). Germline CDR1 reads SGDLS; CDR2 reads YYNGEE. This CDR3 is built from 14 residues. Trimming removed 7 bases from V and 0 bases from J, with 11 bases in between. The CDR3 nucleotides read TGTGCCAGCGGGGACGGGAGCTCTGGAAACACCATATATTTT. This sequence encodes CASGDGSSGNTIYF. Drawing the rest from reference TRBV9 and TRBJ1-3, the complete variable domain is DSGVTQTPKHLITATGQRVTLRCSPRSGDLSVYWYQQSLDQGLQFLIQYYNGEERAKGNILERFSAQQFPDLHSELNLSSLELGDSALYFCASGDGSSGNTIYFGEGSWLTVV.

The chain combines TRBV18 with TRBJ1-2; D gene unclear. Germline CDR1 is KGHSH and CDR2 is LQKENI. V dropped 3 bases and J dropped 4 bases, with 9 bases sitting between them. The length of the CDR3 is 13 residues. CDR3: CASSPGDGYGYTF. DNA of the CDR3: TGTGCCAGCTCACCCGGAGATGGCTATGGCTACACCTTC.